This TCR beta chain was sequenced in a study of naive and memory T cell subsets. This clonotype was recorded at least ten times. Its antigen is unknown. CD4 T cells were positively selected, then CD8 T cells from the CD4-negative fraction. Overall study results and limits: Over 95% of naive TCR sequences appeared only once after error correction, unlike memory subsets. From naive to CM, EM and EMRA, diversity decreased and Gini increased. Activation and differentiation may alter RNA-based TCR counts.

The beta constant-region primer was an equimolar mix of two oligonucleotides covering TRBC1 and TRBC2. The ligated cDNA underwent four PCR rounds using SP2 and nested alpha and beta constant-region primers. TCRdb used MiXCR to reprocess the UMI-ligation and nested PCR reads, holding one entry per CDR3 protein. The sample carries tens of thousands of distinct CDR3 sequences, over 9% recorded once. Germline assignment: CDR1 SQVTM and CDR2 ANQGSEA. This CDR3 is 14 amino acids long. V lost 4 bases and J lost 0, with 10 bases in between. Sequencing input: naive CD8+ T cells from blood. This sequence joins TRBV29-1 and TRBJ1-5; D is unresolved. The clonotype was recovered from a human donor in good health. This CDR3 reads CSVGAGYSNQPQHF. In DNA, the CDR3 is TGCAGCGTTGGGGCAGGATATAGCAATCAGCCCCAGCATTTT.